The 30 T cell receptor beta chains below all came from one sample that was sequenced in a study of blood T cell repertoires in COVID-19 (dated by TCRdb to 2020 to 2022). Library construction relied on the immunoSEQ multiplex PCR assay. In TCRdb, the immuneACCESS table is reduced to in-frame sequences with V and J assigned. These tables do not hold every clone; where another copy was compared, an unresolved V gene accounts for under half, and the others remain unexplained. A total of roughly 350,000 clones appear in this sample, about 90% of them only once. The ten largest clonotypes hold more than 9% of the sample. Sequencing was performed on peripheral blood. The origin of the receptors is a woman aged 25 to 39 with COVID-19, enrolled during active disease.

The chain is built from TRBV6-6 and TRBJ2-7, with a possible D match to TRBD2 (5 bases). The V gene's germline CDR1 is MNHNY and CDR2 SVGAGI (reference sequence). Trimming left V 5 bases short and J 4 bases short, with 9 bases between. The CDR3 loop spans 12 amino acids. CDR3 sequence: CASSLSGYEQYF. For the CDR3, the DNA is TGTGCCAGCAGTCTAAGCGGATACGAGCAGTACTTC.

The chain uses TRBV4-1 and TRBJ1-2, with TRBD1 identical over 7 bases. CDR1 MGHRA and CDR2 YSYEKL come from the germline V gene. Trimming removed 1 base from V and 5 bases from J; junction bases left unmatched: 4. The CDR3 spans 14 residues. CDR3 sequence (DNA): TGCGCCAGCAGCCAAGTTCTACAGGGGTATGGCTACACCTTC. Amino acid sequence: CASSQVLQGYGYTF.

The J gene is TRBJ1-2, the V gene TRBV19; D is ambiguous. The V end was cut by 3 bases, the J end by 4 bases, with 12 bases between. The CDR3 totals 14 residues. Germline CDR1 and CDR2: LNHDA and SQIVND (reference sequence). CDR3 sequence reads: CASSMVVPSYGYTF. CDR3 coding DNA: TGTGCCAGTAGTATGGTCGTCCCGAGCTATGGCTACACCTTC.

V is TRBV2 and J is TRBJ2-5, with D hard to call. CDR1 is SNHLY, CDR2 FYNNEI, per germline. The V end was cut by 6 bases, the J end by 4 bases, with 3 bases between. This CDR3 region has 10 residues. This CDR3 is CASSLETQYF. The DNA for the CDR3 is TGTGCCAGCAGCTTAGAGACCCAGTACTTC.

There are a few counts of this clone. The chain couples TRBV9 to TRBJ2-2; tentatively, D is TRBD2 (5 bases). This CDR3 is built from 16 residues. V was shortened by 6 bases and J by 6 bases, with 21 bases between the two germline ends. CDR1 is SGDLS and CDR2 is YYNGEE in the germline V gene. CDR3 in amino acids: CASTAASGVGPGELFF. Here the CDR3 DNA reads TGTGCCAGCACCGCAGCGTCCGGGGTAGGGCCCGGGGAGCTGTTTTTT.

The V call is TRBV2, the J call TRBJ2-7; D remains ambiguous. The CDR3 consists of 11 residues. Trimming removed 4 bases from V and 3 bases from J, with 4 bases in between. CDR1 and CDR2 (germline): SNHLY, FYNNEI. CDR3 nucleotides: TGTGCCAGCAGTGGTTACTACGAGCAGTACTTC. Translating it yields CASSGYYEQYF.

V gene TRBV7-2 combines with J gene TRBJ2-2, with D hard to call. CDR3 length: 13 residues. CDR1 is SGHTA and CDR2 is FQGNSA in the germline V gene. V shed 4 bases and J shed 3 bases, with 6 bases lying between them. The CDR3 nucleotides are TGTGCCAGCAGCTGGCAGTACACCGGGGAGCTGTTTTTT. It yields the protein CASSWQYTGELFF.

This chain links TRBV3-1 (or the pseudogene TRBV3-2) with TRBJ2-1; 13 positions agree with TRBD2. CDR1 LGHDT and CDR2 YNNKEL come from the germline V gene (reference sequence). This CDR3 region has 17 residues. V lost 2 bases, J lost 8 bases, and 9 bases stayed unmatched. The CDR3 DNA sequence: TGTGCCAGCAGCCAATTCAGGACTAGCGGGAGATTTCATGAGCAGTTCTTC. It encodes CASSQFRTSGRFHEQFF.

V is TRBV21-1 and J is TRBJ2-1; the table names TRBD2, a call not compared with the DNA. TRBV21-1 is a known pseudogene. The CDR3 consists of 18 residues. The CDR3 bases are TGTGCCAGCAGCGAAAGCCCAGCGGGAGGGGTTTCCTACAATGAGCAGTTCTTC. Translating gives CASSESPAGGVSYNEQFF.

The chain employs TRBV9 and TRBJ2-3, with D maybe TRBD2 (6 bases). Trimming left V 1 base short and J 0 bases short, with 9 bases between. The CDR3 totals 15 residues. The germline V gene encodes CDR1 SGDLS and CDR2 YYNGEE. The CDR3 nucleotides are TGTGCCAGCAGCGTAACTAGCCTTAGCACAGATACGCAGTATTTT. Translated: CASSVTSLSTDTQYF.

The chain combines TRBV14 with TRBJ2-3, with 7 bases lining up with TRBD1. CDR1 and CDR2 (germline): SGHDN, FVKESK. This CDR3 has 15 amino acids. The J segment lost 4 bases and the V segment lost 4 bases, leaving 8 bases of the junction unmatched. In nucleotides, the CDR3 is TGTGCCAGCAGCCTACAAACAGGGGTCGCAGATACGCAGTATTTT. Protein sequence: CASSLQTGVADTQYF.

The gene calls are TRBV5-1 and TRBJ1-1, with a tentative D call TRBD1 (6 bases). Germline loops: CDR1 SGHRS, CDR2 YFSETQ. Trimming removed 6 bases from V and 2 bases from J, with 14 bases in between. The CDR3 is made up of 14 amino acids. CDR3: CASTPDSLNTEAFF. The CDR3 nucleotides read TGCGCCAGCACTCCGGACAGCCTAAACACTGAAGCTTTCTTT.

This clone is a singleton in its sample. This chain connects TRBV5-6 to TRBJ1-2, with 7 bases lining up with TRBD1. Trimming at V came to 4 bases and at J to 4 bases, leaving 10 bases not matched to a gene. From germline, CDR1 is SGHDT and CDR2 YYEEEE. The CDR3 is made up of 15 amino acids. DNA of the CDR3: TGTGCCAGCAGCACGACTGGACAGGACCTCTATGGCTACACCTTC. Its translation: CASSTTGQDLYGYTF.

V usage is TRBV11-3 and J usage is TRBJ2-2; TRBD1 agrees at 7 bases. Trimming at V came to 5 bases and at J to 4 bases, leaving 7 bases not matched to a gene. CDR1 is SGHNT and CDR2 is YENEEA in the germline V gene. There are 15 residues in the CDR3. CDR3: CASSPRTGFTGELFF. CDR3 DNA sequence: TGTGCCAGCAGCCCGCGGACAGGTTTCACCGGGGAGCTGTTTTTT. Full variable domain (rest looked up from reference TRBV11-3 and TRBJ2-2): EAGVVQSPRYKIIEKKQPVAFWCNPISGHNTLYWYLQNLGQGPELLIRYENEEAVDDSQLPKDRFSAERLKGVDSTLKIQPAELGDSAVYLCASSPRTGFTGELFFGEGSRLTVL.

V is TRBV5-1 and J is TRBJ1-3; 8 bases line up with TRBD1. The ends lost 4 bases at V and 3 bases at J; junction bases unmatched: 6. The CDR3 sequence is 15 residues long. CDR1 is SGHRS and CDR2 is YFSETQ in the germline V gene. The CDR3 spells CASSTGQGDGNTIYF. Written as DNA, the CDR3 is TGCGCCAGCAGCACCGGACAGGGTGATGGAAACACCATATATTTT.

The chain joins TRBV5-3 to TRBJ1-5, with D maybe TRBD1 (6 bases). TRBV5-3 has ORF status, its function being uncertain. Trimming removed 3 bases from V and 1 base from J, with 14 bases in between. The CDR3 has 16 residues. Written as DNA, the CDR3 is TGTGCCAGAAGCTCCAGGGGAGGGGAAAGCAATCAGCCCCAGCATTTT. It codes for CARSSRGGESNQPQHF.

This chain links TRBV5-1 with TRBJ2-1, with TRBD1 as a possible D gene (5 bases). Looked up from germline, CDR1 is SGHRS and CDR2 is YFSETQ. The V gene lost 4 bases and the J gene lost 0 bases, with 14 bases spanning the gap. The CDR3 sequence is 16 residues long. CDR3 DNA: TGCGCCAGCAGCCCCCTCCGACAGAGCTCCTACAATGAGCAGTTCTTC. This encodes CASSPLRQSSYNEQFF.

The rearrangement uses TRBV2 and TRBJ2-3; 9 nucleotides align to TRBD2. The CDR3 is 18 amino acids. V was clipped by 3 bases and J by 1 base; unmatched bases: 11. CDR1 SNHLY and CDR2 FYNNEI come from the germline V gene. CDR3: CASSEDDSGSGGTDTQYF. For the CDR3, the DNA is TGTGCCAGCAGTGAGGACGATAGCGGGAGCGGGGGCACAGATACGCAGTATTTT.

The chain couples TRBV28 to TRBJ2-6; 9 bases are shared with TRBD1. V trimming: 6 bases; J trimming: 0 bases; junction bases outside the gene matches: 9. The CDR3 loop spans 18 amino acids. Per the germline V gene, CDR1 is MDHEN and CDR2 is SYDVKM. CDR3 region: CASSSPGQGSSGANVLTF. The CDR3 DNA follows: TGTGCCAGCAGCTCTCCGGGACAGGGATCCTCTGGGGCCAACGTCCTGACTTTC.

The chain has TRBV6-5 and TRBJ2-3, with no clear D. The V end lost 7 bases, the J end lost 0 bases, and 11 bases lay between the germline ends. This CDR3 comprises 14 residues. Germline V lookup: CDR1 MNHEY, CDR2 SVGAGI. CDR3 loop: CASKRHRSTDTQYF. Written as DNA, the CDR3 is TGTGCCAGCAAAAGACATCGCAGCACAGATACGCAGTATTTT.

This clone has just a few counts. The rearrangement uses TRBV4-2 and TRBJ2-2, with D possibly being TRBD2 (5 bases). This CDR3 has 16 amino acids. The V and J ends lost 1 base and 2 bases respectively, with 11 bases between them. CDR1 and CDR2 from the germline V gene are LGHNA and YNFKEQ. CDR3 in DNA: TGTGCCAGCAGCCAAGGGGCCAGCGGTAACACCGGGGAGCTGTTTTTT. Translated: CASSQGASGNTGELFF.

The V gene is TRBV15, the J gene TRBJ2-2; D is ambiguous. Germline V CDR1 and CDR2: LNHNV, YYDKDF (reference sequence). CDR3 length: 16 amino acids. Deletions cut 0 bases from V and 0 bases from J, with 8 bases between. CDR3 in amino acids: CATSREPEPNTGELFF. The CDR3 DNA follows: TGTGCCACCAGCAGAGAACCAGAACCGAACACCGGGGAGCTGTTTTTT.

This clone appeared a single time. The chain is built from TRBV2 and TRBJ1-6; D gene unclear. V lost 6 bases and J lost 0, with 9 bases in between. Germline V gives CDR1 SNHLY, CDR2 FYNNEI. This CDR3 has 15 amino acids. CDR3 sequence: CASSPRSSYNSPLHF. The CDR3 bases are TGTGCCAGCAGCCCGAGAAGCTCCTATAATTCACCCCTCCACTTT.

The gene calls are TRBV18 and TRBJ1-5; 7 bases align to TRBD1. The CDR3 runs to 15 residues. V trimming: 5 bases; J trimming: 7 bases; junction bases outside the gene matches: 11. The germline V gene encodes CDR1 KGHSH and CDR2 LQKENI. The CDR3 loop reads CASSSTGTSNQPQHF. CDR3 nucleotide sequence: TGTGCCAGCTCATCGACAGGGACGTCGAACCAGCCCCAGCATTTT. Filled out from reference TRBV18 and TRBJ1-5, the complete variable domain reads NAGVMQNPRHLVRRRGQEARLRCSPMKGHSHVYWYRQLPEEGLKFMVYLQKENIIDESGMPKERFSAEFPKEGPSILRIQQVVRGDSAAYFCASSSTGTSNQPQHFGDGTRLSIL.

On this clone: Distinct nucleotide sequences in the sample also encode this CDR3. CDR3 protein: CASSTGGSSGNTIYF. CDR3 nucleotide sequence: TGTGCCAGCTCAACAGGGGGCTCCTCTGGAAACACCATATATTTT. V and J are TRBV18 and TRBJ1-3; TRBD1 aligns across 9 bases. The germline CDR1 and CDR2 sequences are KGHSH and LQKENI. The CDR3 length is 15 residues. The trim removed 5 bases at V and 0 bases at J, leaving 2 bases unmatched. Based on the CDR3 plus reference TRBV18 and TRBJ1-3, the full variable domain is NAGVMQNPRHLVRRRGQEARLRCSPMKGHSHVYWYRQLPEEGLKFMVYLQKENIIDESGMPKERFSAEFPKEGPSILRIQQVVRGDSAAYFCASSTGGSSGNTIYFGEGSWLTVV.

This chain connects TRBV5-1 to TRBJ2-7, with 12 bases fitting TRBD1. V lost 2 bases to trimming and J lost 4 bases; unmatched junction nucleotides: 7. The CDR3 length is 16 residues. Germline V gives CDR1 SGHRS, CDR2 YFSETQ. DNA for the CDR3: TGCGCCAGCAGCTTCGTGGGGACAGGGGGCTTTTACGAGCAGTACTTC. Protein: CASSFVGTGGFYEQYF.

The chain recombines TRBV5-1 with TRBJ2-7; the D is unclear. The CDR3 totals 14 residues. The germline V gene has CDR1 SGHRS and CDR2 YFSETQ. Trimming removed 7 bases at V and 4 bases at J, with 18 bases between. The CDR3 DNA reads as TGCGCCAGCTCCCAGGCCTTTACATCTTACGAGCAGTACTTC. This gives the protein CASSQAFTSYEQYF.

The rearrangement uses TRBV9 and TRBJ1-2; D perhaps matches TRBD1 (5 bases). Trimming removed 0 bases from V and 4 bases from J, with 10 bases in between. In germline, CDR1 is SGDLS, CDR2 YYNGEE. The CDR3 is made up of 14 amino acids. The CDR3 spells CASSVGAGSYGYTF. CDR3 DNA: TGTGCCAGCAGCGTAGGGGCAGGGTCCTATGGCTACACCTTC.

The V gene is TRBV4-3, the J gene TRBJ2-7; D is unclear. V was trimmed by 0 bases and J by 12 bases, leaving 15 bases between them. The V gene's germline CDR1 is LGHNA and CDR2 YSLEER. The CDR3 contains 13 residues. The CDR3 is CASSQDLGRAWYF. The CDR3 coding sequence is TGCGCCAGCAGCCAAGATCTCGGCAGAGCGTGGTACTTC.

The chain has TRBV29-1 and TRBJ1-2, with D possibly TRBD1 on 5 matching bases. The CDR3 runs to 11 residues. CDR1 is SQVTM, CDR2 ANQGSEA, per germline. The V and J ends lost 6 bases and 7 bases respectively, with 12 bases between them. CDR3 sequence reads: CSVVEGIGYTF. The DNA of the CDR3 is TGCAGCGTGGTGGAGGGGATTGGCTACACCTTC.